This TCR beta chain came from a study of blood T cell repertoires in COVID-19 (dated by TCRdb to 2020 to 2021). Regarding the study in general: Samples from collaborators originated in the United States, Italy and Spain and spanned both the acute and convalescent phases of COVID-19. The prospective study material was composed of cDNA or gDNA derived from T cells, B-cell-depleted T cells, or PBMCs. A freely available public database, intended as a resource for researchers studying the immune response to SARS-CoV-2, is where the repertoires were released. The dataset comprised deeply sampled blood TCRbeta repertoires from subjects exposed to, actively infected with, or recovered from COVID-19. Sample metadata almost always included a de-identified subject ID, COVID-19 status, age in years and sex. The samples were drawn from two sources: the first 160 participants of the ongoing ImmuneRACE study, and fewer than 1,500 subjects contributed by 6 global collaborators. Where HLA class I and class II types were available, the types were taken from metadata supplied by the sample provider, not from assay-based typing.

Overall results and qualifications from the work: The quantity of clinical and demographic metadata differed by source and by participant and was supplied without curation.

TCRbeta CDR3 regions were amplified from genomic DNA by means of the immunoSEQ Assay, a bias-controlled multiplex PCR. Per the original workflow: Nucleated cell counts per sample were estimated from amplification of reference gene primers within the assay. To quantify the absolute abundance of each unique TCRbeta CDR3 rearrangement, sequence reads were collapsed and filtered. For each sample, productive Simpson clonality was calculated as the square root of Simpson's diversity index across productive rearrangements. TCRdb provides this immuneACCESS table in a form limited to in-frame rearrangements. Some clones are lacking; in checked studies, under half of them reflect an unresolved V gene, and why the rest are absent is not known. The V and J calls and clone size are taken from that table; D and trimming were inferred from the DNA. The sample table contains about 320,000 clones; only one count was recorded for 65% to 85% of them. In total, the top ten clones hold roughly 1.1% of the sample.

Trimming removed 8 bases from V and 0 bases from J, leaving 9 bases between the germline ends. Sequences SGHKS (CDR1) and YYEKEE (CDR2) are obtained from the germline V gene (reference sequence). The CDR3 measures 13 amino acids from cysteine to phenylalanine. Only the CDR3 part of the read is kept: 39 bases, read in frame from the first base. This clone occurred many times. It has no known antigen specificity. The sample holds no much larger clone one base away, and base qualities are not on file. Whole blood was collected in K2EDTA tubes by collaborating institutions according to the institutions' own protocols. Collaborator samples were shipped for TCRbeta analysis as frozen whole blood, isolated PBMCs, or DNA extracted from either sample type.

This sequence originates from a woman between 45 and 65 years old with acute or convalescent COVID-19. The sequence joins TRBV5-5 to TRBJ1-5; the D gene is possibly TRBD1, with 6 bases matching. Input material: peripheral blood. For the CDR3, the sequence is CASHRDSNQPQHF. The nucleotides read TGTGCCAGTCACAGGGATAGCAATCAGCCCCAGCATTTT. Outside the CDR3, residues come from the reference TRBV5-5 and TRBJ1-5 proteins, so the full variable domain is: DAGVTQSPTHLIKTRGQQVTLRCSPISGHKSVSWYQQVLGQGPQFIFQYYEKEERGRGNFPDRFSARQFPNYSSELNVNALLLGDSALYLCASHRDSNQPQHFGDGTRLSIL.